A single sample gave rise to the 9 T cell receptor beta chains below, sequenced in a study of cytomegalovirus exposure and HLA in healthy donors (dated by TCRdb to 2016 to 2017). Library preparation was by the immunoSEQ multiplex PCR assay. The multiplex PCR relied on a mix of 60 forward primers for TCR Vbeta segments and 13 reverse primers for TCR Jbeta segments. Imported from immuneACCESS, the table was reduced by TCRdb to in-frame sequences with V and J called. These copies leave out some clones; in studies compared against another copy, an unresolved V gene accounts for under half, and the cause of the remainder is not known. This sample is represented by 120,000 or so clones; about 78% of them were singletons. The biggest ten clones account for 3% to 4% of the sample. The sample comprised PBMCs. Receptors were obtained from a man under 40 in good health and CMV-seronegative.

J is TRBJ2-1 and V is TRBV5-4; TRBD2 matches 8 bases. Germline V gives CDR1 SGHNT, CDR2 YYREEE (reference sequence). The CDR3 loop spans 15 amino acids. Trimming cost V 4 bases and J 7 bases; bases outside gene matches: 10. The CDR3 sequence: CASSPTRGGANEQFF. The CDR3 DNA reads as TGTGCCAGCAGCCCGACTCGGGGGGGGGCGAATGAGCAGTTCTTC.

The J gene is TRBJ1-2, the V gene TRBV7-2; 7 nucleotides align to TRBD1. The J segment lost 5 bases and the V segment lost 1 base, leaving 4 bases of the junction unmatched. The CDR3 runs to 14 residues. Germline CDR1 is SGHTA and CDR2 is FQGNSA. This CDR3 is CASSLGTGVYGYTF. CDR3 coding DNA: TGTGCCAGCAGCTTAGGAACAGGGGTGTATGGCTACACCTTC. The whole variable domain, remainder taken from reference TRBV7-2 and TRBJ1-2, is GAGVSQSPSNKVTEKGKDVELRCDPISGHTALYWYRQSLGQGLEFLIYFQGNSAPDKSGLPSDRFSAERTGGSVSTLTIQRTQQEDSAVYLCASSLGTGVYGYTFGSGTRLTVV.

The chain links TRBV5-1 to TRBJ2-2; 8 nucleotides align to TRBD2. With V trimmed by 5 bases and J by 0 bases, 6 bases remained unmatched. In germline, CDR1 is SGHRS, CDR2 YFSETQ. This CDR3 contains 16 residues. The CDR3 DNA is TGCGCCAGCAGACGGCGGGGGGACGCGAACACCGGGGAGCTGTTTTTT. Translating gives CASRRRGDANTGELFF.

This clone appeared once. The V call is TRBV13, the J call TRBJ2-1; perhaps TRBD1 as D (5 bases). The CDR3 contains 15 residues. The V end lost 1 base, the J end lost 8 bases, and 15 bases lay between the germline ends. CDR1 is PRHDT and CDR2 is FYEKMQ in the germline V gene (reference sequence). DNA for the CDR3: TGTGCCAGCAGCTTAGTGTCAGGGAATAAAGATGAGCAGTTCTTC. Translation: CASSLVSGNKDEQFF.

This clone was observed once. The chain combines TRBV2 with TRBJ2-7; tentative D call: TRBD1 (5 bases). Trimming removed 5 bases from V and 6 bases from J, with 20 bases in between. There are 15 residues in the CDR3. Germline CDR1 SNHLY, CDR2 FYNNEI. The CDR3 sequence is CASSMTDYGLVEQYF. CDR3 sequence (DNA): TGTGCCAGCAGTATGACAGATTACGGGTTGGTCGAGCAGTACTTC.

This chain's CDR3 is CASSLGVGGITDTQYF. The CDR3 DNA sequence: TGTGCCAGCAGCTTAGGGGTCGGGGGAATCACAGATACGCAGTATTTT. The rearrangement uses TRBV11-3 and TRBJ2-3; D may be TRBD2 (6 bases). This CDR3 has 16 amino acids. Germline V gene lookup returns CDR1 SGHNT and CDR2 YENEEA. V shed 1 base and J shed 2 bases, with 13 bases lying between them.

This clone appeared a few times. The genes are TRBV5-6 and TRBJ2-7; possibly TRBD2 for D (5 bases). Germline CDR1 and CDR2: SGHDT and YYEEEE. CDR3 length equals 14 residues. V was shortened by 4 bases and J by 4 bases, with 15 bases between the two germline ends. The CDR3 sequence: CASSLGRIAYEQYF. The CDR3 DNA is TGTGCCAGCAGCCTTGGGAGAATTGCTTACGAGCAGTACTTC.

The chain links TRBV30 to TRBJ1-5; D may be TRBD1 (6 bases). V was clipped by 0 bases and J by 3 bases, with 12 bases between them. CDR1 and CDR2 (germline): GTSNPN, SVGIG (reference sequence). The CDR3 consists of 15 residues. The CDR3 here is CAWSVQGRINQPQHF. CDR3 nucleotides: TGTGCCTGGAGTGTACAGGGTCGGATCAATCAGCCCCAGCATTTT.

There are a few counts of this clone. The CDR3 is CASAPSGDYNEQFF. As DNA, the CDR3 is TGTGCCAGCGCACCTAGCGGGGATTACAATGAGCAGTTCTTC. This chain uses TRBV27 with TRBJ2-1; 9 positions match TRBD2. CDR3 length equals 14 residues. Trimming at V came to 8 bases and at J to 4 bases, leaving 6 bases not matched to a gene. Germline CDR1 MNHEY, CDR2 SMNVEV (reference sequence).